This T cell receptor (beta chain) stems from a study of identical twins. Study-wide results and caveats: Abundant cord blood beta clonotypes carried fewer insertions; memory repertoires showed none. Beta out-of-frame sequences showed weaker excess sharing between twins. Zero-insertion analyses were open to partial confounding by invariant MAIT and iNKT cells.

Germline CDR1 is SGHRS and CDR2 is YFSETQ. Trimming left V 0 bases short and J 2 bases short, with 8 bases between. This CDR3 comprises 14 residues. From the 5' RACE reads, TCRdb called clonotypes with MiXCR, one entry per CDR3 protein. The table has hundreds of thousands of distinct CDR3 sequences, less than 7% seen once. This clonotype was seen ten or more times. Its target is unknown. The source is a man aged 18 to 29 in good health. The genes are TRBV5-1 and TRBJ1-2; D not resolved. Specimen: naive T cells sorted from blood. The DNA for the CDR3 is TGCGCCAGCAGCTTGGATTTGGTAAACTATGGCTACACCTTC. Its protein product is CASSLDLVNYGYTF.